This T cell receptor beta chain was recovered during a study of cytomegalovirus exposure and HLA in healthy donors. Amplification used 60 Vbeta primers and 13 Jbeta primers. Assay: immunoSEQ multiplex PCR; the TCRdb copy retains only in-frame clones and omits some. Counted here are some 180,000 clones, roughly 86% occurring once; the ten biggest clones make up 3.4%. With regard to this clone: Its antigen is undetermined.

V was trimmed by 4 bases and J by 3 bases, leaving 13 bases between them. Germline CDR1 and CDR2: MNHNS and SASEGT. This CDR3 region has 15 residues. General study results and limits: Common viral pathogens were later found to be apparently linked to several of the most significant clusters. The Asian-associated ancestry cluster reportedly had fewer N-insertions than the approximately 690-donor mean in a later analysis.

Specimen: PBMCs. This TCR came from a middle-aged man in good health and CMV-seropositive. The chain is built from TRBV6-1 and TRBJ1-5; no firm D call. CDR3 nucleotide sequence: TGTGCCAGCAGTGTAAGCGGTCCATACAATCAGCCCCAGCATTTT. Residues: CASSVSGPYNQPQHF.